These 6 T cell receptor beta chains share one sample of origin, sequenced in a study of T cell responses to AZD1222 COVID-19 vaccine. TCRdb's copy holds only in-frame clones and misses some; the assay was immunoSEQ multiplex PCR. The repertoire holds 150,000 to 190,000 clones, with 90% to 95% as singletons. Sequencing used peripheral blood, obtained 28 days after the second AZD1222 dose. These receptors were taken from an adult who received the AZD1222 COVID-19 vaccine.

With regard to this clone: The sample has other DNA sequences that encode this CDR3 too. The gene calls are TRBV3-1 (or the pseudogene TRBV3-2) and TRBJ1-6; TRBD1 is a possible D gene (6 bases). Per germline, CDR1 LGHDT and CDR2 YNNKEL (reference sequence). V lost 1 base and J 7 bases, leaving 8 bases between the germline ends. The CDR3 spans 14 residues. CDR3 in DNA: TGTGCCAGCAGCCAAGTCCAGGGGAATTCACCCCTCCACTTT. This codes for CASSQVQGNSPLHF.

V is TRBV7-3 and J is TRBJ2-5; the D gene is possibly TRBD2 (7 bases). In germline, CDR1 is SGHTA, CDR2 FQGTGA. There are 14 residues in the CDR3. The V gene lost 3 bases and the J gene lost 4 bases, with 12 bases spanning the gap. CDR3 protein: CASSFAGAGETQYF. CDR3 DNA: TGTGCCAGCAGCTTTGCGGGGGCGGGAGAGACCCAGTACTTC.

The genes are TRBV5-1 and TRBJ1-2, with D tentatively TRBD1 (5 bases). Looked up from germline, CDR1 is SGHRS and CDR2 is YFSETQ. The CDR3 extends over 14 amino acids. Trimming stripped 1 base from V and 4 bases from J, with 11 bases between. In DNA, the CDR3 is TGCGCCAGCAGCTTGAACCCAGGGAGCTATGGCTACACCTTC. Translated, it gives CASSLNPGSYGYTF.

V usage is TRBV7-2 and J usage is TRBJ1-1; D not resolved. V was clipped by 5 bases and J by 1 base, with 11 bases between them. Germline CDR1 and CDR2: SGHTA and FQGNSA. There are 14 residues in the CDR3. CDR3: CASSLAAANTEAFF. The CDR3 coding sequence is TGTGCCAGCAGCCTGGCAGCCGCGAACACTGAAGCTTTCTTT. The entire variable domain, with the rest obtained from reference TRBV7-2 and TRBJ1-1, is as follows: GAGVSQSPSNKVTEKGKDVELRCDPISGHTALYWYRQSLGQGLEFLIYFQGNSAPDKSGLPSDRFSAERTGGSVSTLTIQRTQQEDSAVYLCASSLAAANTEAFFGQGTRLTVV.

The rearrangement links TRBV28 to TRBJ1-2; TRBD1 matches 8 bases. V shed 8 bases and J 2 bases; nucleotides not matched to a gene: 7. The germline V gene has CDR1 MDHEN and CDR2 SYDVKM. This CDR3 has 14 amino acids. CDR3 residues: CASGTTGENYGYTF. For the CDR3, the DNA is TGTGCCAGCGGAACGACAGGGGAGAACTATGGCTACACCTTC.

A few counts support this clone. The J gene is TRBJ1-3, the V gene TRBV9; D remains ambiguous. Per germline, CDR1 SGDLS and CDR2 YYNGEE. With 0 bases removed from V and 0 bases from J, the gap between germline ends came to 7 bases. The length of the CDR3 is 15 residues. CDR3 coding DNA: TGTGCCAGCAGCGTAGGACCCTCCTCTGGAAACACCATATATTTT. This translates into CASSVGPSSGNTIYF.